Below, one T cell receptor beta chain is given with its context. Generated by immunoSEQ multiplex PCR, the TCRdb table keeps only in-frame clones and is missing some. This sample carries 40,000 to 55,000 clones, roughly 73% of them seen once, and the ten largest clones take 16%. The entry originates in a study of T cells in tumors after PD-1 blockade. Study in general: During anti-PD-1 treatment, some patients continued daily vismodegib 150 mg.

CDR1 and CDR2 from the germline V gene are DFQATT and SNEGSKA (reference sequence). There are 11 residues in the CDR3. V was shortened by 6 bases and J by 5 bases, with 8 bases between the two germline ends. The chain employs TRBV20-1 and TRBJ2-1; D is uncertain. The sample in question was PBMCs, obtained before anti-PD-1 treatment. This sequence originates from a human donor with basal cell carcinoma. In DNA, the CDR3 is TGCAGTGCGGGCGATCACAATGAGCAGTTCTTC. As protein: CSAGDHNEQFF.